This T cell receptor beta chain was profiled in a study of metastatic and nonmetastatic thyroid tumors. Study overall: Where malignant and benign thyroid patients were concerned, repertoires were compared across blood and tumor or nodule tissue.

Authors' analysis steps: CDR3 was compared across clinicopathological groups, and the resulting differences were used to build a distant-metastasis classifier for papillary thyroid cancer. Using MiXCR, TCRdb re-called clones from the PCR reads. TCRdb's processing, not the authors', yielded these V and J calls. Of about 33,000 clones in the sample, about 15% were seen once. This clone was recorded many times. Its cognate antigen is unknown. Germline CDR1 reads DFQATT; CDR2 reads SNEGSKA (reference sequence). The CDR3 is 13 amino acids. The V end lost 8 bases, the J end lost 4 bases, and 18 bases lay between the germline ends. Overall study results and limits: Benign nodules were reported to have significantly lower TCR beta diversity than malignant thyroid tumors, in blood and tumor.

None of the patients had undergone any treatment ahead of thyroid surgery. Specimen: blood. The TCR sequence derives from a female donor with papillary thyroid cancer or a benign thyroid nodule (not recorded which). Some clones in this sample may be carry-over from other donors' samples. The chain employs TRBV20-1 and TRBJ2-7, with D tentatively TRBD2 (5 bases). The CDR3 nucleotides read TGCAGTACAACTCCTAGTCGGGGTTACGAGCAGTACTTC. Protein: CSTTPSRGYEQYF.